The clone carrying this TCR beta chain was counted at least ten times. The target antigen is unknown. These data belong to a study of CD8 T cells in ankylosing spondylitis. Points from the study as a whole: There was a TCR beta motif, made of roughly eight highly homologous variants, that appeared characteristic of ankylosing spondylitis blood.

The junction had 6 bases not matched to a gene; V was cut back by 6 bases and J by 2 bases. Germline V gene data show CDR1 as DFQATT and CDR2 as SNEGSKA (reference sequence). The CDR3 is 14 residues long. A single record per CDR3 protein comes from TCRdb applying MiXCR to the 5' RACE reads. Among 500,000 or so distinct CDR3 sequences listed, about 5.2% were seen once. The TCR was taken from a male donor with ankylosing spondylitis. The sequenced sample consisted of blood, either unsorted or a sorted T cell fraction (not recorded which). V and J are TRBV20-1 and TRBJ2-3; 9 bases match TRBD2. CDR3 sequence reads: CSARLAASTDTQYF. The CDR3, as DNA: TGCAGTGCGAGACTAGCGGCCTCCACAGATACGCAGTATTTT.